Presented here are 2 T cell receptor beta chains from one specimen sequenced in a study of T cells in Graves' hyperthyroidism and ophthalmopathy. Regions amplified from RNA transcripts were the TCR beta CDR3 regions. HTBI primers were the set used in a first-round RT-PCR of the TCR CDR3. TCRdb processed the multiplex PCR reads anew with MiXCR; each CDR3 protein has one entry. This sample yields around 620,000 distinct CDR3 sequences, of which about a sixth are seen a single time; 3.8% belongs to the top ten. Material for sequencing was blood. All receptors come from a woman in her 30s with Graves' hyperthyroidism.

The table lists this clonotype with a few counts. This rearrangement joins TRBV6-1 to TRBJ2-1; possible D gene TRBD2, 5 bases. The CDR3 covers 15 residues. V lost 6 bases and J lost 8, with 20 bases in between. Germline-derived CDR1 and CDR2 are MNHNS and SASEGT. The DNA of the CDR3 is TGTGCCAGCAGCTTAGACTACAGTAGGATATATGAGCAGTTCTTC. It yields the protein CASSLDYSRIYEQFF.

This clonotype appeared many times. The chain has TRBV24-1 and TRBJ2-7, with D unresolved. Trimming pared 9 bases from V and 6 bases from J, leaving 14 bases between. The CDR3 extends over 12 amino acids. The germline CDR1 and CDR2 sequences are KGHDR and SFDVKD. Here the CDR3 DNA reads TGTGCCACCGCCGACTCACCCGGCGAGCAGTACTTC. Translated: CATADSPGEQYF.